A single sample gave rise to the 26 T cell receptor beta chains below, sequenced in a study of shared clonotypes between healthy human individuals (dated by TCRdb to 2019 to 2021). Preparation of the library involved the immunoSEQ multiplex PCR assay. TCRdb obtained this table from immuneACCESS and retained in-frame rearrangements with V and J assigned. These tables miss some clones; where compared with another copy, unresolved V genes account for less than half of the shortfall, and the remainder is unexplained. This sample gives roughly 2.5 million clones in total; more than 90% of them show up just once. The top ten constitute over 0.12% of the sample. The source material was naive CD4+ T cells sorted from blood. The cell subset or site label on this specimen signifies: CD45RA+ positively selected. These receptor sequences come from a man younger than 30 in good health.

The chain joins TRBV7-3 to TRBJ1-1; unclear D gene. V was trimmed by 4 bases and J by 2 bases, leaving 8 bases between them. Germline V gene sequence: CDR1 SGHTA, CDR2 FQGTGA. This CDR3 is built from 13 residues. The CDR3 DNA is TGTGCCAGCAGCTACAACAGTAACACTGAAGCTTTCTTT. Its translation is CASSYNSNTEAFF.

The chain is built from TRBV7-2 and TRBJ2-5; no clear D gene. V lost 2 bases, J lost 2 bases, and 9 bases lay in between. Looked up from germline, CDR1 is SGHTA and CDR2 is FQGNSA. The CDR3 covers 14 residues. The CDR3 spells CASSLSQKQETQYF. The CDR3 nucleotides read TGTGCCAGCAGCTTATCACAGAAACAAGAGACCCAGTACTTC.

V and J are TRBV7-9 and TRBJ2-5; the D gene is possibly TRBD1 (5 bases). Looked up from germline, CDR1 is SEHNR and CDR2 is FQNEAQ (reference sequence). V shed 2 bases and J shed 5 bases, with 12 bases lying between them. This CDR3 comprises 14 residues. The chain's CDR3 is CASSLPGRVETQYF. CDR3 in DNA: TGTGCCAGCAGCTTACCCGGCAGGGTCGAGACCCAGTACTTC.

Note on this clone: The sample carries other DNA sequences with the same CDR3. This rearrangement joins TRBV9 to TRBJ2-7, with TRBD2 matching over 10 bases. Losses at the gene ends were 0 bases for V and 7 bases for J; bases not matched to a gene: 7. CDR1 and CDR2 (germline): SGDLS, YYNGEE. The CDR3 runs 15 residues. The CDR3 region is CASSVGLAGVGEQYF. The CDR3 DNA follows: TGTGCCAGCAGCGTAGGGCTAGCGGGAGTAGGGGAGCAGTACTTC.

The chain employs TRBV15 and TRBJ2-7; 7 bases map to TRBD2. Germline assignment: CDR1 LNHNV and CDR2 YYDKDF (reference sequence). J gave up 3 bases and V 3 bases, and 5 bases lay outside the gene matches. This CDR3 has 14 amino acids. CDR3 sequence (DNA): TGTGCCACCAGCAGCCCAGCGGGGCACTACGAGCAGTACTTC. Protein product: CATSSPAGHYEQYF. Full variable domain (rest looked up from reference TRBV15 and TRBJ2-7): DAMVIQNPRYQVTQFGKPVTLSCSQTLNHNVMYWYQQKSSQAPKLLFHYYDKDFNNEADTPDNFQSRRPNTSFCFLDIRSPGLGDTAMYLCATSSPAGHYEQYFGPGTRLTVT.

The V gene is TRBV30, the J gene TRBJ2-3; 15 bases map to TRBD2. Trimming cost V 6 bases and J 5 bases; bases outside gene matches: 12. Germline CDR1 is GTSNPN and CDR2 is SVGIG (reference sequence). CDR3 length equals 17 residues. The CDR3 nucleotides read TGTGCCTGCCCCGCCCCAGGACTAGCGGGGGGGCAAGATACGCAGTATTTT. Amino acids: CACPAPGLAGGQDTQYF.

In regard to this clone: Different DNA sequences within this sample yield the same CDR3. The chain employs TRBV29-1 and TRBJ1-2; D possibly corresponds to TRBD1 (5 bases). The CDR3 has 11 amino acids. The germline CDR1 and CDR2 sequences are SQVTM and ANQGSEA. Trimming removed 4 bases from V and 5 bases from J, with 8 bases in between. Here the CDR3 reads CSVGGGYGYTF. CDR3 DNA sequence: TGCAGCGTTGGCGGGGGATATGGCTACACCTTC.

The chain combines TRBV10-3 with TRBJ2-5; 9 bases agree with TRBD1. Trimming at V came to 10 bases and at J to 5 bases, leaving 11 bases not matched to a gene. The CDR3 totals 14 residues. Germline V gene sequence: CDR1 ENHRY, CDR2 SYGVKD. The CDR3 bases are TGTGCCACCGGCGCTACAGGGGGCCTGGAGACCCAGTACTTC. This gives the protein CATGATGGLETQYF.

The V call is TRBV6-4, the J call TRBJ1-1; the D is unclear. Trimming took off 10 bases at V and 10 bases at J, with 16 bases between the two ends. Germline V lookup: CDR1 MRHNA, CDR2 SNTAGT. There are 11 residues in the CDR3. This CDR3 is CATPVRTGAFF. The CDR3 DNA reads as TGTGCCACCCCGGTTAGGACGGGAGCTTTCTTT.

CDR3 in amino acids: CASFPVLSSTDTQYF. The CDR3 nucleotides are TGTGCCAGCTTCCCGGTCCTCTCTAGCACAGATACGCAGTATTTT. V usage is TRBV18 and J usage is TRBJ2-3; no reliable D call. The CDR3 extends over 15 amino acids. V gave up 7 bases and J gave up 0 bases, with 14 bases separating them. Germline loops: CDR1 KGHSH, CDR2 LQKENI.

The rearrangement uses TRBV6-1 and TRBJ2-7; 7 bases fit TRBD1. This CDR3 spans 13 amino acids. The germline gives CDR1 MNHNS, CDR2 SASEGT. Trimming took 10 bases from V and 2 from J; bases not matched to a gene: 8. In nucleotides, the CDR3 is TGTGCCACCAACAGGGGCATCACCTACGAGCAGTACTTC. It specifies CATNRGITYEQYF.

The chain links TRBV30 to TRBJ1-4; maybe TRBD1 (5 bases). CDR3 size: 14 residues. V shed 3 bases and J shed 8 bases, with 16 bases lying between them. Germline CDR1 and CDR2: GTSNPN and SVGIG (reference sequence). The CDR3 region is CAWSRDFVVEKLFF. CDR3 nucleotides: TGTGCCTGGAGCCGGGACTTTGTCGTCGAAAAACTGTTTTTT.

This clone appeared a single time. The chain links TRBV5-6 to TRBJ2-7, with unresolved D. Germline assignment: CDR1 SGHDT and CDR2 YYEEEE. The CDR3 covers 12 residues. V was trimmed by 1 base and J by 2 bases, leaving 4 bases between them. The CDR3 protein is CASSLTTYEQYF. In nucleotides, the CDR3 is TGTGCCAGCAGCTTGACCACCTACGAGCAGTACTTC.

The chain recombines TRBV6-1 with TRBJ1-3, with D possibly being TRBD1 (5 bases). V was pared by 2 bases and J by 5 bases, with 13 bases between. The CDR3 has 15 residues. Germline-derived CDR1 and CDR2 are MNHNS and SASEGT. The CDR3 reads CASSEQGPARNTIYF. Here the CDR3 DNA reads TGTGCCAGCAGTGAACAGGGACCTGCCCGAAACACCATATATTTT.

This clone appeared a single time. This chain joins TRBV7-9 and TRBJ1-4; TRBD1 matches at 10 bases. The CDR3 contains 16 residues. Germline V gene lookup returns CDR1 SEHNR and CDR2 FQNEAQ (reference sequence). The trim removed 1 base at V and 8 bases at J, leaving 7 bases unmatched. As DNA, the CDR3 is TGTGCCAGCAGCTTAGGGGGGACAGGGGTTTACGAAAAACTGTTTTTT. The encoded protein is CASSLGGTGVYEKLFF.

The chain links TRBV9 to TRBJ2-2; the D gene could be TRBD1 or TRBD2 (5 bases each). The CDR3 consists of 14 residues. Germline assignment: CDR1 SGDLS and CDR2 YYNGEE. Trimming removed 4 bases from V and 4 bases from J, with 11 bases in between. For the CDR3, the DNA is TGTGCCAGCAGCCCCCGGGACCGCACCGGGGAGCTGTTTTTT. The encoded protein is CASSPRDRTGELFF.

The chain uses TRBV5-8 and TRBJ1-2; 8 positions agree with TRBD1. Germline V gene data show CDR1 as SGHTS and CDR2 as YDEGEE. V trimming: 3 bases; J trimming: 7 bases; junction bases outside the gene matches: 5. The CDR3 is 13 amino acids. In DNA, the CDR3 is TGTGCCAGCAGCTCACCCAGGGGGCCTGGCTACACCTTC. It specifies CASSSPRGPGYTF.

The V gene is TRBV6-5, the J gene TRBJ1-3; D is uncertain. V was cut by 4 bases and J by 0 bases, with 7 bases left in between. The germline V gene has CDR1 MNHEY and CDR2 SVGAGI. CDR3 length: 14 residues. The CDR3 DNA follows: TGTGCCAGCAGTTCGTCCGTCTCTGGAAACACCATATATTTT. Its protein product is CASSSSVSGNTIYF.

The gene calls are TRBV6-5 and TRBJ2-7; 7 bases are a match to TRBD2. Trimming at V came to 3 bases and at J to 5 bases, leaving 7 bases not matched to a gene. The CDR3 has 14 residues. CDR1 MNHEY and CDR2 SVGAGI come from the germline V gene. As DNA, the CDR3 is TGTGCCAGCAGTTATCGCGTCGCGGGAGACGAGCAGTACTTC. Protein: CASSYRVAGDEQYF.

In its sample, this clone was seen once. V is TRBV9 and J is TRBJ2-2, with a possible D match to TRBD1 (6 bases). Deletions cut 4 bases from V and 7 bases from J, with 14 bases between. The CDR3 spans 14 residues. Germline CDR1 and CDR2: SGDLS and YYNGEE. CDR3: CASSPIQGVGELFF. CDR3 DNA sequence: TGTGCCAGCAGCCCAATACAGGGTGTCGGGGAGCTGTTTTTT.

This rearrangement joins TRBV5-1 to TRBJ2-2, with 8 bases fitting TRBD2. V trimming: 0 bases; J trimming: 4 bases; junction bases outside the gene matches: 8. Germline loops: CDR1 SGHRS, CDR2 YFSETQ. The CDR3 is 17 residues long. CDR3 amino acids: CASSLDIAGIGTGELFF. In nucleotides, the CDR3 is TGCGCCAGCAGCTTGGATATAGCGGGAATCGGCACCGGGGAGCTGTTTTTT.

The CDR3 here is CAISEGVLAGDYEQYF. CDR3 nucleotides: TGTGCCATCAGTGAGGGGGTTCTAGCGGGGGACTACGAGCAGTACTTC. V and J are TRBV10-3 and TRBJ2-7, with 10 bases matching TRBD2. The CDR3 consists of 16 residues. The V and J ends lost 2 bases and 3 bases, in that order; junction bases with no gene match: 7. Germline V CDR1 and CDR2: ENHRY, SYGVKD.

The sample holds a few counts of this clone. V is TRBV2 and J is TRBJ1-1; D remains ambiguous. Germline CDR1 is SNHLY and CDR2 is FYNNEI. Trimming shortened V by 6 bases and J by 1 base, and 6 bases separated the two germline ends. The CDR3 has 12 residues. The DNA of the CDR3 is TGTGCCAGCAGCAACAAGAACACTGAAGCTTTCTTT. Its translation: CASSNKNTEAFF. The full variable domain, completed using reference TRBV2 and TRBJ1-1, is EPEVTQTPSHQVTQMGQEVILRCVPISNHLYFYWYRQILGQKVEFLVSFYNNEISEKSEIFDDQFSVERPDGSNFTLKIRSTKLEDSAMYFCASSNKNTEAFFGQGTRLTVV.

Concerning this clone itself: The identical CDR3 is also encoded by other nucleotide sequences in the sample. This CDR3 is CASSPPGRGSYEQYF. CDR3 nucleotide sequence: TGTGCCAGCTCACCCCCGGGGCGGGGGTCCTACGAGCAGTACTTC. The chain combines TRBV18 with TRBJ2-7; TRBD2 matches at 7 bases. CDR1 KGHSH and CDR2 LQKENI come from the germline V gene. With 3 bases clipped from V and 1 base from J, the junction kept 6 bases outside the gene matches. The CDR3 consists of 15 residues.

CDR3 residues: CASRKSGTGGGLGGYTF. Written as DNA, the CDR3 is TGTGCCAGCAGGAAATCCGGGACAGGGGGCGGTCTTGGAGGCTACACCTTC. V usage is TRBV5-4 and J usage is TRBJ1-2; 12 bases agree with TRBD1. Trimming removed 5 bases from V and 8 bases from J; junction bases left unmatched: 16. The CDR3 covers 17 residues. The germline gives CDR1 SGHNT, CDR2 YYREEE (reference sequence).

The chain joins TRBV5-1 to TRBJ2-1, with D perhaps TRBD2 (6 bases). The germline V gene has CDR1 SGHRS and CDR2 YFSETQ. The CDR3 length is 15 residues. The V gene lost 4 bases and the J gene lost 9 bases, with 20 bases spanning the gap. The CDR3 spells CASSGASDPGREQFF. Here the CDR3 DNA reads TGCGCCAGCAGCGGTGCTAGCGATCCTGGGCGTGAGCAGTTCTTC.